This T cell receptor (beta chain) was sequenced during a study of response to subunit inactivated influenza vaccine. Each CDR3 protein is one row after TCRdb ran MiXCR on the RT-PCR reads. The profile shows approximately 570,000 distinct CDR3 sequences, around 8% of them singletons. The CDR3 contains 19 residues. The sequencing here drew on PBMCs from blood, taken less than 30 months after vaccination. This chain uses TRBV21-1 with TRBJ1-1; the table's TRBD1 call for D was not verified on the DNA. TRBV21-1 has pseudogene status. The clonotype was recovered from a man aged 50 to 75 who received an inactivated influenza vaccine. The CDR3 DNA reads TGTGCCAGCAGCCTACATGGGGGCGGACAGGAGTTCATGAACACTGAAGCTTTCTTT. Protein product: CASSLHGGGQEFMNTEAFF.